This T cell receptor beta chain was recovered during a study of blood T cell repertoires in COVID-19 (dated by TCRdb to the early 2020s). For the wider study: The collaborator samples originated in the United States, Italy and Spain and spanned the acute and convalescent phases of COVID-19. Samples came from the ongoing ImmuneRACE study (first 160 participants) plus 1,254 subjects from 6 global collaborators. Deeply sampled blood TCRbeta repertoires from subjects exposed to, actively infected with, or recovered from COVID-19 were included in the dataset. The repertoires were released in a freely available public database meant as a resource for research on the immune response to SARS-CoV-2. HLA class I and class II types, where available, came from metadata supplied by the sample provider rather than from assay-based typing. The sample metadata nearly always contained a de-identified subject ID, COVID-19 status, age in years and sex. The material from the prospective study consisted of cDNA or gDNA derived from T cells, B-cell-depleted T cells, or PBMCs. Study-wide conclusions, independent of this receptor: How much clinical and demographic metadata was included differed by source and by participant, and the metadata was provided uncurated.

Inclusive of the bounding cysteine and phenylalanine, the CDR3 is 15 residues long. The entry retains the CDR3 DNA only, 45 bases that are in frame from base 1. Trimming takes 6 bases from V and 4 bases from J, and the germline ends sit 19 bases apart. CDR1 and CDR2 are read off the germline V gene as MDHEN and SYDVKM. Enrolling through a virtual design, the prospective study's participants ranged in age from roughly 18 to 95 years and lived across 24 United States geographic areas. Cohort assignment in the prospective study relied on participant-reported clinical history from a screening survey and a study questionnaire. Recovered participants in ImmuneRACE Cohort 3 were defined by two consecutive negative NP/OP PCR tests, clearance by a healthcare professional, or resolution of symptoms. In the prospective study, mobile phlebotomists collected whole blood, serum and a nasopharyngeal or oropharyngeal swab from each participant. Additional blood draws and questionnaires over a 2-month period could optionally be provided by prospective study participants. Blood samples from the prospective study were shipped frozen or at room temperature prior to DNA extraction.

As to this clone: This clone's antigen is unknown. No much larger clonotype is one base removed from it; base qualities were not supplied.

The immunoSEQ Assay, a bias-controlled multiplex PCR, was used to amplify TCRbeta CDR3 regions from genomic DNA. The original methods were these. The number of nucleated cells in each sample was estimated by amplification of reference gene primers within the assay. Sequence reads were collapsed and filtered to measure the absolute abundance of every unique TCRbeta CDR3 rearrangement. For each sample, productive Simpson clonality was calculated as the square root of Simpson's diversity index over productive rearrangements. Entries here come from immuneACCESS through TCRdb and include only in-frame sequences with V and J called. Some clones fail to appear in such tables; in the studies checked, an unresolved V gene covers under half of the shortfall, and the cause of the remainder is unknown. The V and J calls and clone size are taken from that table; D and trimming were inferred from the DNA. The sample table lists some 250,000 clones, 75% to 90% of them with a count of one. The top ten clones comprise approximately 9% of the sample.

The receptor was derived from a man between 35 and 55 years old who had recovered from COVID-19. Material: PBMCs or T cells enriched from blood (not recorded which). The chain was built from TRBV28 and TRBJ2-7, and TRBD1 may be the D gene, going by 5 matching bases. The DNA reads as follows: TGTGCCAGCAGAAAGGGGTACCAACCCATTTACGAGCAGTACTTC. This encodes CASRKGYQPIYEQYF. The CDR3, completed at both ends by the reference TRBV28 and TRBJ2-7 genes, gives the full variable domain DVKVTQSSRYLVKRTGEKVFLECVQDMDHENMFWYRQDPGLGLRLIYFSYDVKMKEKGDIPEGYSVSREKKERFSLILESASTNQTSMYLCASRKGYQPIYEQYFGPGTRLTVT.